The clone carrying this T cell receptor (beta chain) was seen once. The target antigen is unknown. Assay: immunoSEQ multiplex PCR; the TCRdb copy retains only in-frame clones and omits some. The sample has approximately 79,000 clones, 70% to 90% seen once. The sample comes from a study of PD-1 blockade in mismatch repair-deficient tumors. Study context: Patients had 12 to 13 mismatch repair-deficient cancer types and were previously treated and progressing. Study-level results: Rapid post-treatment expansion, then contraction, generally preceding radiologic response, marked tumor-resident clones.

V dropped 5 bases and J dropped 6; count of bases not matched to a gene: 9. Germline lookup yields CDR1 MNHEY and CDR2 SMNVEV (reference sequence). This CDR3 region has 16 residues. Mismatch repair deficiency was confirmed in all patients, by PCR or immunohistochemistry. The TCR-sequenced patients were a few responders to pembrolizumab. The sequence was collected from an adult with mismatch repair-deficient cancer. The sequenced sample was peripheral blood, obtained 44 weeks after starting pembrolizumab. The V and J genes are TRBV27 and TRBJ1-5; TRBD1 matches 11 bases. The CDR3 reads CASSPGTGGNGQPQHF. The CDR3, as DNA: TGTGCCAGCAGTCCCGGGACAGGGGGAAACGGTCAGCCCCAGCATTTT.